This T cell receptor beta chain originates from a study of T cells in Graves' hyperthyroidism and ophthalmopathy. Study results and caveats: The blood repertoire included most of the expanded thyroid clonotypes above 0.001. For ophthalmopathy, model prediction preceded onset by a median about 6 months.

Lactation, pregnancy, other autoimmune disease or uncontrolled infection excluded patients. Clinicians diagnosed patients from clinical symptoms, serum thyroxine and TRAb, thyroid ultrasound and orbital computed tomography. As to this clonotype: Its antigen is as yet unknown.

The source material, RNA transcripts, was used to amplify TCR beta CDR3 regions. During a first-round RT-PCR of the TCR CDR3, the HTBI primer set was used. TCRdb called the multiplex PCR reads again in MiXCR, with one record for every CDR3 protein. In the table there are about 570,000 distinct CDR3 sequences, approximately 44% of which are singletons. Germline loops: CDR1 SGHNT, CDR2 YYREEE (reference sequence). Trimming cost V 3 bases and J 4 bases, with 13 bases left between them. The CDR3 spans 14 residues. The chain employs TRBV5-4 and TRBJ2-5, with a weak D call TRBD1 (5 bases). This receptor was identified in an adult woman with Graves' disease, either hyperthyroidism or ophthalmopathy (not recorded which). Input material: peripheral blood or thyroid tissue (not recorded which). This CDR3 is CASSSQNGAETQYF. CDR3 nucleotide sequence: TGTGCCAGCAGCTCCCAAAATGGGGCAGAGACCCAGTACTTC.